A single T cell receptor (beta chain) is shown here with its context. V shed 2 bases, J shed 5 bases, and the junction held 4 bases outside the gene matches. The length of the CDR3 is 14 residues. Germline CDR1 WSHSY, CDR2 SAAADI. The table came from immunoSEQ multiplex PCR; TCRdb's copy has only in-frame clones and leaves some out. The sample has fewer than 50,000 clones; around 93% are singletons. The sample belongs to a study of T cell changes during pregnancy in multiple sclerosis. The V call is TRBV10-2, the J call TRBJ2-5; 8 bases are shared with TRBD1. The receptor was isolated from a female donor with multiple sclerosis, enrolled in a pregnancy study. The specimen comprised CD8+ T cells from peripheral blood mononuclear cells, sampled in the first trimester of pregnancy. The CDR3 DNA is TGCGCCAGCAGTGAGACGGACAGGGCGGAGACCCAGTACTTC. Its protein is CASSETDRAETQYF.